Listed below are T cell receptor beta chains from one sample, sequenced in a study of blood T cell repertoires in COVID-19. Libraries were prepared by immunoSEQ multiplex PCR; TCRdb keeps only in-frame clonotypes and omits some of them. The sample holds about 290,000 clones, approximately 86% seen once. Sequencing was carried out using peripheral blood. The receptors stem from a woman aged 45-65 years with active or convalescent COVID-19. Each CDR3 is given with its conserved first and last residue. The D gene is left open where the match is weak. Not all rows give a size; the values are once, few, many and, for expanded clones, a class.

CASSWGLAGVYEQYF | TGTGCCAGCAGCTGGGGACTAGCGGGAGTATACGAGCAGTACTTC | TRBV5-5 | . | TRBD2 | TRBJ2-7
CASSQERGSPLHF | TGCGCCAGCAGCCAAGAAAGGGGTTCACCCCTCCACTTT | TRBV4-1 | . | . | TRBJ1-6
CASSQEGRGNQETQYF | TGCGCCAGCAGCCAAGAAGGCAGGGGGAACCAAGAGACCCAGTACTTC | TRBV4-1 | once | TRBD1 | TRBJ2-5
CASSVDFTDTQYF | TGTGCCAGCAGTGTGGACTTCACAGATACGCAGTATTTT | TRBV6-4 | . | . | TRBJ2-3
CASSEGRGYYEQYF | TGTGCCAGCAGTGAAGGCAGGGGGTACTACGAGCAGTACTTC | TRBV6-1 | once | TRBD1 | TRBJ2-7
CASSLFGTGGQYF | TGTGCCAGCAGTTTGTTTGGGACAGGGGGGCAGTACTTC | TRBV12-3/TRBV12-4 | . | TRBD1 | TRBJ2-7
CASSQNRGFETQYF | TGCGCCAGCAGCCAAAACAGGGGGTTCGAGACCCAGTACTTC | TRBV4-1 | . | TRBD1 | TRBJ2-5
CASSLSVGRGATNEKLFF | TGTGCCAGCAGCCTGTCCGTCGGGAGGGGCGCAACTAATGAAAAACTGTTTTTT | TRBV14 | . | . | TRBJ1-4
CASSEGQSSTDTQYF | TGTGCCAGCAGTGAGGGACAGTCTAGCACAGATACGCAGTATTTT | TRBV2 | . | TRBD1 | TRBJ2-3
CASKTSESSYNEQFF | TGTGCCAGCAAAACTAGCGAGAGCTCCTACAATGAGCAGTTCTTC | TRBV2 | . | TRBD2 | TRBJ2-1
CASSYTRGRTGELFF | TGCGCCAGCAGCTATACGAGGGGGCGGACCGGGGAGCTGTTTTTT | TRBV5-1 | . | TRBD1 | TRBJ2-2
CAISDGTATNEKLFF | TGTGCCATCAGTGATGGGACAGCAACTAATGAAAAACTGTTTTTT | TRBV10-3 | . | TRBD1 | TRBJ1-4
CSVIGGATNEQFF | TGCAGCGTTATAGGGGGCGCGACCAATGAGCAGTTCTTC | TRBV29-1 | . | TRBD1 | TRBJ2-1
CASSLAGQKNIQYF | TGCGCCAGCAGCTTGGCGGGACAGAAAAACATTCAGTACTTC | TRBV5-1 | . | TRBD1 | TRBJ2-4
CASSDATTGTSGIYEQYF | TGTGCCAGCAGTGATGCAACCACCGGGACTAGCGGGATATACGAGCAGTACTTC | TRBV6-1 | few | TRBD2 | TRBJ2-7
CASRSGPSYEQFF | TGCGCCAGCCGCAGCGGTCCCAGCTATGAGCAGTTCTTC | TRBV5-1 | . | . | TRBJ2-1
CASSPSGSGNEQFF | TGTGCCAGCAGCCCCAGCGGGAGTGGCAATGAGCAGTTCTTC | TRBV6-2/TRBV6-3 | . | TRBD2 | TRBJ2-1
CASSQTTPREGGLHEQFF | TGCGCCAGCAGTCAAACCACACCCAGGGAAGGGGGTCTACATGAGCAGTTCTTC | TRBV23-1 | . | . | TRBJ2-1
CASSLLGQGAGEQYF | TGCGCCAGCAGCTTGCTTGGACAGGGGGCAGGAGAGCAGTACTTC | TRBV5-1 | . | TRBD1 | TRBJ2-7
CASSLVREETQYF | TGTGCCAGCAGCTTAGTACGGGAAGAGACCCAGTACTTC | TRBV7-2 | . | . | TRBJ2-5
CASRETGGTYGYTF | TGTGCCAGCAGGGAGACAGGGGGTACCTATGGCTACACCTTC | TRBV2 | . | TRBD1 | TRBJ1-2
CASSNPLGTGPGGYTF | TGTGCCAGCAGTAACCCACTCGGGACAGGGCCTGGTGGCTACACCTTC | TRBV28 | . | TRBD1 | TRBJ1-2
CASFGLAGNEQFF | TGTGCCAGCTTCGGGCTAGCGGGCAATGAGCAGTTCTTC | TRBV6-5 | . | TRBD2 | TRBJ2-1
CASSQMTSGADTQYF | TGTGCCAGCAGCCAAATGACTAGCGGTGCGGATACGCAGTATTTT | TRBV3-1/TRBV3-2 | . | TRBD2 | TRBJ2-3
CASRPSGSLNEQFF | TGTGCCAGCAGACCTAGCGGGAGCTTGAATGAGCAGTTCTTC | TRBV6-5 | . | TRBD2 | TRBJ2-1
CASSLLDGSSYEQYF | TGTGCCAGCAGTTTATTGGACGGGAGCTCCTACGAGCAGTACTTC | TRBV28 | . | . | TRBJ2-7
CASRLAGPYQETQYF | TGTGCCAGCAGACTCGCGGGACCCTACCAAGAGACCCAGTACTTC | TRBV28 | . | . | TRBJ2-5
CAWSWGGAGKKEQYF | TGTGCCTGGAGCTGGGGTGGGGCAGGGAAAAAAGAGCAGTACTTC | TRBV30 | . | . | TRBJ2-7
CASSIGGWRGGDTGELFF | TGTGCCAGTAGTATCGGGGGCTGGAGGGGGGGCGACACCGGGGAGCTGTTTTTT | TRBV19 | . | . | TRBJ2-2
CASSLTTSGRGSTQYF | TGCGCCAGCAGCCTGACGACTAGCGGGAGGGGAAGTACGCAGTATTTT | TRBV5-1 | . | TRBD2 | TRBJ2-3
CASSQEGPQEGFIGEKLFF | TGTGCCAGCAGCCAAGAGGGCCCCCAGGAGGGTTTCATCGGTGAAAAACTGTTTTTT | TRBV4-2 | . | . | TRBJ1-4
CASSLMARAYEQYF | TGTGCCAGCAGTTTAATGGCCAGGGCATACGAGCAGTACTTC | TRBV27 | . | . | TRBJ2-7
CASRLIAVYNEQFF | TGTGCAAGTCGCTTAATCGCGGTTTACAATGAGCAGTTCTTC | TRBV12-2 | . | . | TRBJ2-1
CASRDRGRINYGYTF | TGCGCCAGCCGTGACAGGGGGCGCATCAACTATGGCTACACCTTC | TRBV5-1 | . | TRBD1 | TRBJ1-2
CASSLGPDRDTEAFF | TGCGCCAGCAGCTTGGGTCCCGACAGGGACACTGAAGCTTTCTTT | TRBV5-1 | . | TRBD1 | TRBJ1-1
CASSFSGTGTYEQYF | TGTGCCAGCAGTTTCTCCGGGACTGGGACCTACGAGCAGTACTTC | TRBV6-5 | . | . | TRBJ2-7
CASSEVGQVNTEAFF | TGTGCCAGCAGTGAAGTCGGACAAGTGAACACTGAAGCTTTCTTT | TRBV6-1 | . | . | TRBJ1-1
CASRFGGSAFPTDTQYF | TGTGCCAGCAGATTTGGCGGGAGCGCTTTCCCCACAGATACGCAGTATTTT | TRBV7-2 | . | TRBD2 | TRBJ2-3
CASSPLAGRTYF | TGTGCCAGCAGCCCACTAGCGGGGCGCACCTATTTT | TRBV7-2 | . | TRBD2 | TRBJ2-3
CASSFRGNTEAFF | TGTGCCAGCAGTTTTCGAGGGAACACTGAAGCTTTCTTT | TRBV12-3/TRBV12-4 | . | . | TRBJ1-1
CATQGAPYNEQFF | TGTGCCACCCAGGGGGCCCCCTACAATGAGCAGTTCTTC | TRBV6-5 | . | TRBD1 | TRBJ2-1
CASSPRGSGDNTGELFF | TGTGCCAGTAGTCCCCGTGGTAGCGGAGATAACACCGGGGAGCTGTTTTTT | TRBV19 | once | . | TRBJ2-2
CASSLIQGGTEAFF | TGTGCCAGCAGTTTGATCCAGGGAGGTACTGAAGCTTTCTTT | TRBV28 | . | . | TRBJ1-1